This T cell receptor beta chain was obtained from a study of blood T cell repertoires in COVID-19. This CDR3 contains 15 residues. Germline V gene lookup returns CDR1 KGHSH and CDR2 LQKENI. V was cut by 3 bases and J by 4 bases, with 15 bases left in between. Repertoires were generated with immunoSEQ multiplex PCR, while TCRdb's copy carries only in-frame clones and drops some. The data show under 300,000 clones, approximately 81% seen once. Sample: peripheral blood. The receptor's source is a woman aged 55 to 70 with active or convalescent COVID-19. The V and J genes are TRBV18 and TRBJ2-5; TRBD1 might be the D (6 bases). The CDR3: CASSPQAGVLETQYF. CDR3 bases: TGTGCCAGCTCACCCCAGGCAGGGGTGTTAGAGACCCAGTACTTC.